This T cell receptor beta chain derives from a study of regulatory T cells in long-lasting Graves disease. The wider study: Patients with new Graves' disease had used antithyroid drugs below 3 months.

Trimming shortened V by 1 base and J by 5 bases, and 5 bases separated the two germline ends. CDR1 is SQVTM and CDR2 is ANQGSEA in the germline V gene. CDR3 size: 11 residues. Time point noted: newly diagnosed GD, antithyroid drugs for less than 3 months. RNA isolated from PBMCs was used to make the TCR library. An endocrinology department in Xi'an, China, supplied the patients. Combining iRepertoire HTBI primers with Arm-PCR of CDR3 regions, the authors built TCR beta libraries. TCRdb fed the multiplex PCR reads into MiXCR, producing one record per CDR3 protein. The sample lists 350,000 to 450,000 distinct CDR3 sequences; 16% were seen once. This same sample was also taken into another study, of T cells in Graves' hyperthyroidism and ophthalmopathy.

This specimen was peripheral blood mononuclear cells (PBMCs), taken at new diagnosis, from a patient treated with antithyroid drugs. The chain uses TRBV29-1 and TRBJ1-1; D unclear. This sequence was found in a man aged 40-49 years with Graves disease. CDR3 coding DNA: TGCAGCGTTGAAGGGAGGACTGAAGCTTTCTTT. It translates to CSVEGRTEAFF.